This is a list of T cell receptor beta chains from one sample in a study of T cells in Graves' hyperthyroidism and ophthalmopathy. TCRdb analysed the multiplex PCR reads with MiXCR anew, one entry per CDR3 protein. The table has about 210,000 distinct CDR3 sequences, approximately 17% seen once; the top ten hold 50%. The sample comprised blood. These receptors all come from a man aged 45-65 years with Graves' hyperthyroidism. Both conserved end residues are part of each CDR3. The D gene is left open where the match is weak. Some rows mark clone size as missing; the rest say once, few, many or name a class of expanded clone.

abundance: few
v_gene: TRBV28
len: 16
j_gene: TRBJ1-5
d_gene: .
CDR3aa: CASSTTGKGRNQPQHF
CDR3nt: TGTGCCAGCAGTACCACAGGGAAGGGGCGAAATCAGCCCCAGCATTTT

abundance: .
v_gene: TRBV27
len: 19
j_gene: TRBJ2-2
d_gene: TRBD2
CDR3aa: CASSFTALAGGGITGELFF
CDR3nt: TGTGCCAGCAGTTTTACAGCCCTAGCGGGAGGGGGCATCACCGGGGAGCTGTTTTTT

abundance: many
v_gene: TRBV20-1
len: 16
j_gene: TRBJ2-2
d_gene: .
CDR3aa: CSARDLLVQETGELFF
CDR3nt: TGCAGTGCTAGAGATCTTTTGGTCCAGGAAACCGGGGAGCTGTTTTTT

abundance: .
v_gene: TRBV6-2/TRBV6-3
len: 13
j_gene: TRBJ2-3
d_gene: .
CDR3aa: CASKKGIEYTQYF
CDR3nt: TGTGCCAGCAAAAAGGGGATTGAGTATACGCAGTATTTT

abundance: .
v_gene: TRBV7-9
len: 14
j_gene: TRBJ2-7
d_gene: TRBD1
CDR3aa: CASSLKGGPYEQYF
CDR3nt: TGTGCCAGCAGCTTAAAAGGGGGCCCCTACGAGCAGTACTTC

abundance: .
v_gene: TRBV15
len: 14
j_gene: TRBJ2-1
d_gene: TRBD2
CDR3aa: CATSKGLVYNEQFF
CDR3nt: TGTGCCACCAGCAAGGGACTAGTTTACAATGAGCAGTTCTTC

abundance: many
v_gene: TRBV5-1
len: 14
j_gene: TRBJ2-2
d_gene: .
CDR3aa: CASSIGQYTGELFF
CDR3nt: TGCGCCAGCAGCATCGGACAGTACACCGGGGAGCTGTTTTTT

abundance: many
v_gene: TRBV20-1
len: 16
j_gene: TRBJ2-7
d_gene: TRBD2
CDR3aa: CSAYSSGTSDSYEQYF
CDR3nt: TGCAGTGCCTACAGCTCCGGGACTAGCGACTCCTACGAGCAGTACTTC

abundance: many
v_gene: TRBV5-6
len: 13
j_gene: TRBJ2-7
d_gene: .
CDR3aa: CASSSDGSYEQYF
CDR3nt: TGTGCCAGCAGCTCCGACGGTTCCTACGAGCAGTACTTC

abundance: .
v_gene: TRBV19
len: 15
j_gene: TRBJ2-7
d_gene: TRBD2
CDR3aa: CASSATSGRQGEQYF
CDR3nt: TGTGCCAGTAGTGCGACTAGCGGGAGGCAAGGCGAGCAGTACTTC

abundance: .
v_gene: TRBV10-2
len: 14
j_gene: TRBJ2-1
d_gene: TRBD2
CDR3aa: CASTQGLAYNEQFF
CDR3nt: TGCGCCAGCACCCAAGGACTAGCGTACAATGAGCAGTTCTTC

abundance: many
v_gene: TRBV11-2
len: 13
j_gene: TRBJ1-1
d_gene: .
CDR3aa: CASSDGQNTEAFF
CDR3nt: TGTGCCAGCAGCGACGGACAGAACACTGAAGCTTTCTTT

abundance: many
v_gene: TRBV2
len: 15
j_gene: TRBJ2-1
d_gene: TRBD2
CDR3aa: CASSELAGGDNEQFF
CDR3nt: TGTGCCAGCAGTGAACTAGCGGGGGGCGATAATGAGCAGTTCTTC

abundance: many
v_gene: TRBV12-3/TRBV12-4
len: 14
j_gene: TRBJ2-7
d_gene: .
CDR3aa: CASSLETNTYEQYF
CDR3nt: TGTGCCAGCAGTTTAGAGACTAATACCTACGAGCAGTACTTC

abundance: many
v_gene: TRBV6-5
len: 18
j_gene: TRBJ2-3
d_gene: TRBD2
CDR3aa: CASSYAAPGLAGGDTQYF
CDR3nt: TGTGCCAGCAGTTACGCCGCTCCGGGACTAGCGGGAGGAGATACGCAGTATTTT